The next 15 T cell receptor beta chains were all read from a single sample in a study of breast tumors, draining lymph nodes, adjacent tissues. Breast cancer patients provided tissue from their axillary draining lymph nodes. TCRdb called the multiplex PCR reads again in MiXCR, with one record for every CDR3 protein. Of about 200,000 distinct CDR3 sequences listed, roughly 29% were seen once; the top ten hold 4% to 4.5%. Material: axillary lymph node tissue. These receptors all stem from a female donor with breast cancer. Some clones in this sample may be carry-over from other donors' samples.

This clonotype showed up just a few times. This rearrangement joins TRBV6-5 to TRBJ2-3, with 8 bases that match TRBD2. CDR3 length: 16 amino acids. Germline V CDR1 and CDR2: MNHEY, SVGAGI. Trimming at V came to 6 bases and at J to 4 bases, leaving 12 bases not matched to a gene. CDR3 loop: CASSGTGTREADTQYF. DNA for the CDR3: TGTGCCAGCAGCGGTACCGGGACTAGGGAGGCAGATACGCAGTATTTT.

This clonotype was detected many times. The V call is TRBV2, the J call TRBJ2-1; D is possibly TRBD1 (5 bases). The CDR3 consists of 17 residues. With 2 bases removed from V and 0 bases from J, the gap between germline ends came to 14 bases. The germline V gene has CDR1 SNHLY and CDR2 FYNNEI. This CDR3 is CASSERARASSYNEQFF. For the CDR3, the DNA is TGTGCCAGCAGTGAACGGGCCAGGGCTAGCTCCTACAATGAGCAGTTCTTC.

This clonotype was detected many times. The chain employs TRBV2 and TRBJ2-7, with 9 positions matching TRBD1. CDR3 length: 14 amino acids. CDR1 SNHLY and CDR2 FYNNEI come from the germline V gene. The V and J ends lost 6 bases and 6 bases, in that order; junction bases with no gene match: 9. The CDR3 protein is CASSGDRAAPEQYF. The CDR3 coding sequence is TGTGCCAGCAGCGGGGACAGGGCTGCTCCCGAGCAGTACTTC.

This clonotype was counted ten times or more. The J gene is TRBJ2-7, the V gene TRBV6-5, with D tentatively TRBD1 or TRBD2 (7 bases each). The CDR3 sequence is 14 residues long. Germline V gene lookup returns CDR1 MNHEY and CDR2 SVGAGI. The V end lost 6 bases, the J end lost 3 bases, and 15 bases lay between the germline ends. CDR3 nucleotides: TGTGCCAGCAGCCGCGGGGGACAGCGCTACGAGCAGTACTTC. This gives the protein CASSRGGQRYEQYF.

As concerns this clonotype: Relative to the germline gene, one junction end is altered; a read error may explain this. The V gene is TRBV6-1, the J gene TRBJ2-5, with D perhaps TRBD2 (5 bases). The CDR3 runs 16 residues. CDR1 MNHNS and CDR2 SASEGT come from the germline V gene. In DNA, the CDR3 is TGTGCCAGCAGTCAAGCGAGGTTAGCGAGGCATGAGACCCAGTACTTC. Protein product: CASSQARLARHETQYF.

The chain combines TRBV5-1 with TRBJ2-1; TRBD2 matches 8 bases. The CDR3 length is 15 residues. Unmatched junction bases numbered 9, after V lost 7 bases and J lost 3 bases. Germline lookup yields CDR1 SGHRS and CDR2 YFSETQ. CDR3: CASGLGLGLYNEQFF. As DNA, the CDR3 is TGCGCCAGCGGCCTGGGACTAGGCCTCTACAATGAGCAGTTCTTC.

This clonotype was observed a single time. This could be a read error, since a much larger clone is one nucleotide away. J is TRBJ2-7 and V is TRBV6-2 or TRBV6-3, with TRBD1 identical over 8 bases. This CDR3 region has 12 residues. Looked up from germline, CDR1 is MNHEY and CDR2 is SVGEGT. V shed 8 bases and J 3 bases; nucleotides not matched to a gene: 3. The CDR3 is CASGQGNYEQYF. In DNA, the CDR3 is TGTGCCAGCGGACAGGGTAACTACGAGCAGTACTTC.

This clonotype was counted only a few times. Possible read error: a much larger clone is one base away. J is TRBJ2-1 and V is TRBV5-1; possibly TRBD2 for D (5 bases). The CDR3 is 13 residues long. Per germline, CDR1 SGHRS and CDR2 YFSETQ. The CDR3 sequence: CASSEGSLNDQFF. DNA of the CDR3: TGCGCCAGCAGCGAGGGCTCATTAAATGACCAGTTCTTC.

V gene TRBV6-2 or TRBV6-3 combines with J gene TRBJ1-3; TRBD1 matches at 9 bases. The CDR3 spans 16 residues. The germline CDR1 and CDR2 sequences are MNHEY and SVGEGT. J lost 3 bases, V lost 6 bases, and 9 bases had no gene match. CDR3 sequence: CASRPGGQGSGNTIYF. In nucleotides, the CDR3 is TGTGCCAGCAGACCCGGCGGACAGGGGAGTGGAAACACCATATATTTT.

The chain carries TRBV20-1 and TRBJ1-6, with 7 bases aligning to TRBD1. The CDR3 is made up of 13 amino acids. Germline CDR1 is DFQATT and CDR2 is SNEGSKA (reference sequence). The junction had 3 bases not matched to a gene; V was cut back by 2 bases and J by 8 bases. CDR3 DNA sequence: TGCAGTGCTAGAAGGGACAGAGATTCACCCCTCCACTTT. Amino acid sequence: CSARRDRDSPLHF.

This clonotype was observed at least ten times. The chain carries TRBV20-1 and TRBJ2-1; no reliable D call. The V gene lost 1 base and the J gene lost 2 bases, with 12 bases spanning the gap. The germline V gene encodes CDR1 DFQATT and CDR2 SNEGSKA (reference sequence). The CDR3 sequence is 15 residues long. CDR3 nucleotides: TGCAGTGCTAGAGCCCCTAGGTCCCCCTACAATGAGCAGTTCTTC. Its translation: CSARAPRSPYNEQFF.

The chain joins TRBV7-8 to TRBJ1-1, with D possibly being TRBD1 (5 bases). Germline values: CDR1 SGHVS, CDR2 FQNEAQ. The V end was cut by 5 bases, the J end by 3 bases, with 13 bases between. This CDR3 contains 14 residues. The CDR3 DNA reads TGTGCCAGCAGCCCCATTTGGGGGGACACTGAAGCTTTCTTT. Its protein is CASSPIWGDTEAFF. The full variable domain, its missing parts supplied by reference TRBV7-8 and TRBJ1-1, is GAGVSQSPRYKVAKRGQDVALRCDPISGHVSLFWYQQALGQGPEFLTYFQNEAQLDKSGLPSDRFFAERPEGSVSTLKIQRTQQEDSAVYLCASSPIWGDTEAFFGQGTRLTVV.

In its sample, this clonotype was seen a few times. The chain carries TRBV28 and TRBJ1-2; TRBD1 might be the D (6 bases). The CDR3 contains 12 residues. Trimming stripped 5 bases from V and 8 bases from J, with 12 bases between. The germline CDR1 and CDR2 sequences are MDHEN and SYDVKM. The CDR3 loop reads CASSTGSLGYTF. The CDR3, as DNA: TGTGCCAGCAGTACAGGGAGCCTGGGCTACACCTTC.

This clonotype was counted many times. This chain connects TRBV29-1 to TRBJ2-3; D is uncertain. The V and J ends lost 0 bases and 0 bases respectively, with 13 bases between them. This CDR3 comprises 16 residues. Germline CDR1 SQVTM, CDR2 ANQGSEA. The CDR3 protein is CSVEDILGQSTDTQYF. In DNA form, the CDR3 reads TGCAGCGTTGAAGATATCCTCGGTCAAAGCACAGATACGCAGTATTTT.

There are many counts of this clonotype. CDR3 loop: CASSRYVDTQYF. In DNA form, the CDR3 reads TGTGCCAGCTCCCGGTACGTGGATACGCAGTATTTT. The chain links TRBV18 to TRBJ2-3; D gene ambiguous. The CDR3 consists of 12 residues. Trimming took 6 bases from V and 6 from J, leaving 10 bases between them. CDR1 and CDR2 (germline): KGHSH, LQKENI.